The clone carrying this T cell receptor (beta chain) came up a few times. These data originate in a study of blood T cell repertoires in COVID-19. Whole-study context: Samples came from the United States, Italy and Spain, spanning acute and convalescent COVID-19. From T cells, B-cell-depleted T cells, or PBMCs came the material, which was cDNA or gDNA.

This CDR3 contains 14 residues. Germline-derived CDR1 and CDR2 are SGHRS and YFSETQ. J was trimmed by 6 bases and V by 2 bases; bases with no gene match: 5. While infection was still active, Seattle patients were enrolled and then followed longitudinally. In the original workflow: From reference gene primer amplification, estimates of nucleated cell counts were derived. Sequenced by immunoSEQ multiplex PCR; TCRdb stores in-frame clones only, minus some. V and J calls and clone size come straight from that table; D and trimming were deduced from the DNA. Among 410,000 or so clones listed, approximately 91% were seen once.

The sequenced sample consisted of peripheral blood. The TCR comes from a woman aged 40 to 50 with COVID-19, enrolled during active disease. The chain has TRBV5-1 and TRBJ2-7, with 10 bases lining up with TRBD1. The CDR3 DNA reads TGCGCCAGCAGCTTCCGGGACAGGGGAAGCGAGCAGTACTTC. Protein sequence: CASSFRDRGSEQYF.